Detailed here is one TCR beta chain. The sample is drawn from a study of blood T cell repertoires in COVID-19. Study as a whole: PBMCs, B-cell-depleted T cells, or T cells provided the cDNA or gDNA that made up the material.

TCRdb's copy holds only in-frame clones and misses some; the assay was immunoSEQ multiplex PCR. The data contain roughly 220,000 clones, around 80% of them singletons. Germline CDR1 and CDR2: SGDLS and YYNGEE. This CDR3 has 16 amino acids. The J segment lost 7 bases and the V segment lost 0 bases, leaving 7 bases of the junction unmatched. This TCR derives from a man between 25 and 39 years old with active or convalescent COVID-19. The chain links TRBV9 to TRBJ1-6; 7 bases are a match to TRBD1. Sequenced input: peripheral blood. CDR3 bases: TGTGCCAGCAGCGTAGGTATAGGGGGCTACAATTCACCCCTCCACTTT. This gives the protein CASSVGIGGYNSPLHF.